This T cell receptor (beta chain) was profiled in a study of blood T cell repertoires in COVID-19 (dated by TCRdb to about 2020). A note on the overall study: Samples from collaborators originated in the United States, Italy and Spain and spanned both the acute and convalescent phases of COVID-19. The material from the prospective study consisted of cDNA or gDNA derived from T cells, B-cell-depleted T cells, or PBMCs. Deeply sampled blood TCRbeta repertoires from subjects exposed to, actively infected with, or recovered from COVID-19 were included in the dataset. The repertoires were released in a freely available public database meant as a resource for research on the immune response to SARS-CoV-2. Samples were obtained from the ongoing ImmuneRACE study (first 160 participants) and from some 1,300 subjects provided by 6 global collaborators. The sample metadata nearly always contained a de-identified subject ID, COVID-19 status, age in years and sex. HLA class I and class II types, where available, came from metadata supplied by the sample provider rather than from assay-based typing. Broader findings and caveats from the paper: How much clinical and demographic metadata was included differed by source and by participant, and the metadata was provided uncurated.

TCRbeta CDR3 regions were amplified from genomic DNA by means of the immunoSEQ Assay, a bias-controlled multiplex PCR. Regarding the original processing steps: Nucleated cell counts per sample were estimated from amplification of reference gene primers within the assay. To quantify the absolute abundance of each unique TCRbeta CDR3 rearrangement, sequence reads were collapsed and filtered. For each sample, productive Simpson clonality was calculated as the square root of Simpson's diversity index across productive rearrangements. Imported from immuneACCESS, the table was reduced by TCRdb to in-frame sequences with V and J called. These copies leave out some clones; in studies compared against another copy, an unresolved V gene accounts for under half, and the cause of the remainder is not known. V and J calls and clone size are those listed in that table; D and trimming were worked out from the DNA. The sample table records roughly 180,000 clones; approximately 85% of these occur just once. The top ten hold roughly 6% of the sample.

Worth noting for this clone: The specificity of this receptor is unknown. No much larger clone exists at a distance of one base, and base qualities are not known.

CDR1 and CDR2 were assigned from the germline V gene as MNHNS and SASEGT. The CDR3, from cysteine to phenylalanine, totals 15 residues. This entry keeps only the CDR3 DNA: 45 bases, framed from base 1. V and J are truncated by 1 base and 4 bases respectively, leaving an intervening sequence of 13 bases. Participants in the prospective study were aged about 18 to 90 years, lived in 20 to 30 United States geographic areas, and enrolled through a virtual design. In the prospective study, participants were assigned to cohorts based on the clinical history participants reported in a screening survey and a study questionnaire. Recovered participants in ImmuneRACE Cohort 3 were defined by two consecutive negative NP/OP PCR tests, clearance by a healthcare professional, or resolution of symptoms. Mobile phlebotomists in the prospective study collected whole blood, serum and a nasopharyngeal or oropharyngeal swab from every participant. Additional blood draws and questionnaires over an approximately two-month period could optionally be provided by prospective study participants. Prospective study blood samples were shipped either frozen or at room temperature before DNA extraction.

The TCR originated in a man aged 35-49 years who had recovered from COVID-19. Recombination joined TRBV6-1 with TRBJ1-2, with the D gene not clear enough to name. The sequenced sample was PBMCs or T cells enriched from blood (not recorded which). The nucleotides are TGTGCCAGCAGTGAAGTTGTGGGGAGATTCTATGGCTACACCTTC. It codes for CASSEVVGRFYGYTF.